The text below deals with one T cell receptor beta chain. Its antigen is unknown. Generated by immunoSEQ multiplex PCR, the TCRdb table keeps only in-frame clones and is missing some. The sample records about 46,000 clones, 95% being singletons. The length of the CDR3 is 13 residues. V lost 2 bases and J lost 6, with 12 bases in between. Germline V lookup: CDR1 SGHKS, CDR2 YYEKEE (reference sequence). Half of the eight donors gave roughly 0.5-1 mL blood during surgery. The entry originates in a study of human thymus T cells. Study-wide points: In thymic and blood repertoires alike, V and J usage looked biased.

This chain uses TRBV5-5 with TRBJ2-7, with D unclear. The receptor's source is a girl less than two years old with a congenital heart defect but otherwise immunologically healthy. The sequenced sample was blood. This CDR3 is CASSFPIGPEQYF. CDR3 DNA: TGTGCCAGCAGCTTTCCGATCGGGCCCGAGCAGTACTTC.